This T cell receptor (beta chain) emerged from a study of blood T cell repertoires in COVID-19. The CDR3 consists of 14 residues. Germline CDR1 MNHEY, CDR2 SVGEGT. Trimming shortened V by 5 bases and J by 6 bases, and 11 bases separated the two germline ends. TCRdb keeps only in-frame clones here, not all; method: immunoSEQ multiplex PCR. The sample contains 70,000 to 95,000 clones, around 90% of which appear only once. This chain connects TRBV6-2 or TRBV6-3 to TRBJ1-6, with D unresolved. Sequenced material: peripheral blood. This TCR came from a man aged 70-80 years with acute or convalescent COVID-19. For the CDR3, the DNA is TGTGCCAGCAGTGGGGAGGCCCTTAATTCACCCCTCCACTTT. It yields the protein CASSGEALNSPLHF.